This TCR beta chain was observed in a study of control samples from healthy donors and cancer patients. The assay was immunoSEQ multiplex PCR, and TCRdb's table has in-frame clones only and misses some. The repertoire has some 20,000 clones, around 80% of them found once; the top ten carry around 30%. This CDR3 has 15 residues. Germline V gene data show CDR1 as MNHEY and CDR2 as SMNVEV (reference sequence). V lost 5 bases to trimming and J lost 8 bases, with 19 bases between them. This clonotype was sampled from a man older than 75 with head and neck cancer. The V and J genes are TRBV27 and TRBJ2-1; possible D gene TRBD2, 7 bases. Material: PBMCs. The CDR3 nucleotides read TGTGCCAGCAGTCCCTTGGGGGGGGCCCTTGATGAGCAGTTCTTC. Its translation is CASSPLGGALDEQFF.